These 18 T cell receptor beta chains share one sample of origin, sequenced in a study of T cells after yellow fever vaccination. TCRdb re-analysed the 5' RACE reads in MiXCR, keeping a single row per CDR3 protein. The data hold 150,000 to 200,000 distinct CDR3 sequences, with more than 5.5% observed a single time. Specimen: CD4+ T cells sorted from PBMCs, collected roughly 5 days after the first yellow fever vaccination. All receptors derive from a man between 18 and 35 years old who received the YFV17D yellow fever vaccine.

In this sample, this clonotype turned up many times. The chain uses TRBV20-1 and TRBJ2-1; TRBD2 matches 13 bases. V was pared by 5 bases and J by 2 bases, with 9 bases of the junction left unmatched. Germline V gives CDR1 DFQATT, CDR2 SNEGSKA (reference sequence). The CDR3 has 17 residues. CDR3 DNA: TGCAGTGCTGGCACACTAGCGGGGGGGCGTGCCTACAATGAGCAGTTCTTC. This gives the protein CSAGTLAGGRAYNEQFF.

This clonotype was counted ten times or more. The chain combines TRBV12-3 or TRBV12-4 with TRBJ2-1; no reliable D call. V was shortened by 5 bases and J by 6 bases, with 11 bases between the two germline ends. The length of the CDR3 is 13 residues. This chain's CDR3 is CASSLLGSNEQFF. The CDR3 bases are TGTGCCAGCAGTCTGTTGGGCTCCAATGAGCAGTTCTTC.

Remarks on this clonotype: A read error may produce the germline difference seen at one junction end. The chain is built from TRBV7-7 and TRBJ1-1, with no clear D. The CDR3 runs to 13 residues. Germline V gene data show CDR1 as SSHAT and CDR2 as FNYEAQ (reference sequence). The CDR3 coding sequence is TGTGCTAGCAGCCTAACACATGGCGCTGAAGCTTTCTTT. Protein sequence: CASSLTHGAEAFF.

This clonotype was recorded many times. The chain couples TRBV5-1 to TRBJ1-5; possibly TRBD1 for D (5 bases). Per the germline V gene, CDR1 is SGHRS and CDR2 is YFSETQ. V gave up 0 bases and J gave up 8 bases, with 15 bases separating them. The CDR3 loop spans 15 amino acids. CDR3 in amino acids: CASSLDSGGDEPQHF. In DNA, the CDR3 is TGCGCCAGCAGCTTGGATTCCGGGGGTGATGAGCCCCAGCATTTT.

The rearrangement uses TRBV24-1 and TRBJ2-1, with 8 bases lining up with TRBD1. Germline V lookup: CDR1 KGHDR, CDR2 SFDVKD. The CDR3 has 16 residues. V gave up 5 bases and J gave up 4 bases; unmatched junction bases: 9. This CDR3 reads CATSAVTGADYNEQFF. In DNA form, the CDR3 reads TGTGCCACCAGTGCCGTGACAGGGGCTGATTACAATGAGCAGTTCTTC.

This clonotype has just a few counts. The chain joins TRBV5-6 to TRBJ2-5; TRBD2 agrees at 7 bases. The CDR3 has 14 amino acids. J gave up 4 bases and V 3 bases, and 6 bases lay outside the gene matches. In germline, CDR1 is SGHDT, CDR2 YYEEEE. The CDR3 protein is CASSSSGGPETQYF. CDR3 nucleotide sequence: TGTGCCAGCAGCTCCTCGGGGGGTCCAGAGACCCAGTACTTC.

This clonotype occurred a few times. The chain couples TRBV9 to TRBJ2-3; 10 nucleotides agree with TRBD2. This CDR3 is 16 amino acids long. J lost 3 bases, V lost 2 bases, and 6 bases had no gene match. The germline CDR1 and CDR2 sequences are SGDLS and YYNGEE. The CDR3 DNA follows: TGTGCCAGCAGCGTCGGGAATAGCGGGGGGACAGATACGCAGTATTTT. Its protein is CASSVGNSGGTDTQYF.

This chain uses TRBV19 with TRBJ2-1; 9 bases are shared with TRBD2. With 2 bases clipped from V and 0 bases from J, the junction kept 5 bases outside the gene matches. The CDR3 is made up of 17 amino acids. Per the germline V gene, CDR1 is LNHDA and CDR2 is SQIVND (reference sequence). The CDR3: CASSIPLAGSSYNEQFF. The CDR3 DNA follows: TGTGCCAGTAGTATACCCCTAGCGGGGAGCTCCTACAATGAGCAGTTCTTC.

This clonotype occurred a few times. The V and J genes are TRBV12-3 or TRBV12-4 and TRBJ2-3, with D perhaps matching TRBD2 (7 bases). The CDR3 runs 15 residues. Trimming shortened V by 4 bases and J by 3 bases, and 14 bases separated the two germline ends. The CDR3: CASSSTGGVTDTQYF. The DNA for the CDR3 is TGTGCCAGCAGTTCTACGGGGGGCGTGACAGATACGCAGTATTTT.

Many counts were recorded for this clonotype. The chain carries TRBV12-3 or TRBV12-4 and TRBJ1-1, with D possibly matching TRBD1 (5 bases). V was pared by 6 bases and J by 3 bases, with 17 bases between. The CDR3 covers 15 residues. The CDR3 region is CASSTRGGAYTEAFF. Here the CDR3 DNA reads TGTGCCAGCAGCACACGAGGCGGGGCCTACACTGAAGCTTTCTTT.

The sample holds many counts of this clonotype. The J gene is TRBJ1-5, the V gene TRBV5-1, with D possibly TRBD1 on 5 matching bases. V shed 4 bases and J shed 7 bases, with 18 bases lying between them. Germline CDR1 and CDR2: SGHRS and YFSETQ. The CDR3 has 15 amino acids. The CDR3 DNA reads TGCGCCAGCAGCCCCTTGGGTGGGGGAGTGCAGCCCCAGCATTTT. This translates into CASSPLGGGVQPQHF.

In this sample, this clonotype turned up a few times. The chain employs TRBV3-1 and TRBJ1-2; D is perhaps TRBD1 (6 bases). Trimming removed 6 bases at V and 6 bases at J, with 14 bases between. The CDR3 runs to 13 residues. CDR1 is LGHDT, CDR2 YNNKEL, per germline (reference sequence). For the CDR3, the DNA is TGTGCCAGCAGTCAGCGCAGGGGCGATGGCTACACCTTC. Translation: CASSQRRGDGYTF.

This clonotype was detected a few times. This chain connects TRBV7-6 to TRBJ1-4, with 7 bases identical to TRBD1. Trimming at V came to 5 bases and at J to 7 bases, leaving 7 bases not matched to a gene. CDR1 and CDR2 from the germline V gene are SGHVS and FNYEAQ. The CDR3 length is 14 residues. CDR3 nucleotides: TGTGCCAGCAGCACAGGGGACAGTGGTGAAAAACTGTTTTTT. Translation: CASSTGDSGEKLFF.

This clonotype turned up a few times. This chain links TRBV9 with TRBJ1-1; D uncertain. Trimming pared 3 bases from V and 1 base from J, leaving 7 bases between. The V gene's germline CDR1 is SGDLS and CDR2 YYNGEE. This CDR3 contains 13 residues. Written as DNA, the CDR3 is TGTGCCAGCAGCGCCAGAGGGAACACTGAAGCTTTCTTT. The encoded protein is CASSARGNTEAFF.

This clonotype appeared a few times. This rearrangement joins TRBV12-3 or TRBV12-4 to TRBJ2-3, with D possibly being TRBD2 (5 bases). The CDR3 runs to 15 residues. Deletions cut 8 bases from V and 10 bases from J, with 25 bases between. CDR3 sequence (DNA): TGTGCCAGCCGATCCTCGCGGGCCCCAAAAGTGGCGCAGTATTTT. Amino acid sequence: CASRSSRAPKVAQYF.

V is TRBV7-2 and J is TRBJ1-2, with D perhaps matching TRBD1 (5 bases). The CDR3 consists of 15 residues. In germline, CDR1 is SGHTA, CDR2 FQGNSA. With 5 bases removed from V and 4 bases from J, the gap between germline ends came to 17 bases. The DNA of the CDR3 is TGTGCCAGCAGCCCTATGGCCAGGGAAGGCTATGGCTACACCTTC. Translation gives CASSPMAREGYGYTF. Using reference TRBV7-2 and TRBJ1-2 for the parts outside the CDR3, the full variable domain is GAGVSQSPSNKVTEKGKDVELRCDPISGHTALYWYRQSLGQGLEFLIYFQGNSAPDKSGLPSDRFSAERTGGSVSTLTIQRTQQEDSAVYLCASSPMAREGYGYTFGSGTRLTVV.

This clonotype occurred many times. The chain employs TRBV9 and TRBJ2-3; possible D gene TRBD2, 6 bases. V was clipped by 3 bases and J by 2 bases, with 16 bases between them. Germline V gene data show CDR1 as SGDLS and CDR2 as YYNGEE. The CDR3 has 16 residues. The CDR3 DNA sequence: TGTGCCAGCAGCGCACACCGAAGCGGGCCCACAGATACGCAGTATTTT. Its translation: CASSAHRSGPTDTQYF.

The sample holds many counts of this clonotype. The chain has TRBV28 and TRBJ2-7; 11 nucleotides align to TRBD2. Unmatched junction bases numbered 2, after V lost 4 bases and J lost 3 bases. CDR1 and CDR2 from the germline V gene are MDHEN and SYDVKM. The length of the CDR3 is 14 residues. The CDR3 loop is CASSSTSGIYEQYV. The CDR3, as DNA: TGTGCCAGCAGTTCGACTAGCGGGATCTACGAGCAGTACGTC.